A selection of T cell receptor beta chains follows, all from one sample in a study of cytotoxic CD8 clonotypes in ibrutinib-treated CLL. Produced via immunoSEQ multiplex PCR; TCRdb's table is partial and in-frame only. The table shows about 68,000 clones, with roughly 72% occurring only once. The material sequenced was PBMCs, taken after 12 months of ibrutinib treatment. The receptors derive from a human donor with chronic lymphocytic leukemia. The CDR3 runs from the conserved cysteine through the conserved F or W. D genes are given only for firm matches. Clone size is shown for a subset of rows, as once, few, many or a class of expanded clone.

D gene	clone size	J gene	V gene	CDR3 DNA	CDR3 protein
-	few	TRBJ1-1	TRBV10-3	TGTGCCATTTGGGGGGGAATGGTCACTGAAGCTTTCTTT	CAIWGGMVTEAFF
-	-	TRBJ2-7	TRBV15	TGTGCCACCAGCAGAGGTTCAGGGGCGTTGGTATTCGAGCAGTACTTC	CATSRGSGALVFEQYF
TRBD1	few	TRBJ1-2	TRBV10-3	TGTGCCACAGTCCCGGGACAGGGAACCTCGTACTATGGCTACACCTTC	CATVPGQGTSYYGYTF
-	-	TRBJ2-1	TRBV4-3	TGCGCCAGCAGCCAAGCCCTGGCTATTGTTTACAATGAGCAGTTCTTC	CASSQALAIVYNEQFF
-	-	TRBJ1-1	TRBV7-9	TGTGCCAGCAGGGGTCAGTACTATCTTGAAGCTTTCTTT	CASRGQYYLEAFF
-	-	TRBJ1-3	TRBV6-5	TGTGCCAGCAGCCCGATATGGGAGATTGGAAACACCATATATTTT	CASSPIWEIGNTIYF
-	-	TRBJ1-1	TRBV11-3	TGTGCCAGCAGCTTAGGAGGGAACACTGAAGCTTTCTTT	CASSLGGNTEAFF
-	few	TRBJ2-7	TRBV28	TGTGCCAGCAGTTCCGGGGCTGTGCACGAGCAGTACTTC	CASSSGAVHEQYF
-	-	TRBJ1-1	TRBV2	TGTGCCAGCAGTGAAAAGGGGGAGAACACTGAAGCTTTCTTT	CASSEKGENTEAFF
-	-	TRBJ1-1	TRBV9	TGTGCCAGCAGCGTAGATCTAGGGGCCAGGAACACTGAAGCTTTCTTT	CASSVDLGARNTEAFF
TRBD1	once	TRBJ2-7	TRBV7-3	TGTGCCAGCAGCCCCGGGACAGGGCCCTACGAGCAGTACTTC	CASSPGTGPYEQYF
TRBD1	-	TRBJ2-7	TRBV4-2	TGTGCCAGCAGCCAAGGGGGGCAGGGGGCTTACGAGCAGTACTTC	CASSQGGQGAYEQYF
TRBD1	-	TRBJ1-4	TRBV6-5	TGTGCCAGCAGAAACAGGGGCGTGGGTAATGAAAAACTGTTTTTT	CASRNRGVGNEKLFF
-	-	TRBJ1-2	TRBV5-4	TGTGCCAGCAGCTTATGGTCTGGAGATGGCTACACCTTC	CASSLWSGDGYTF
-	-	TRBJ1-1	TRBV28	TGTGCCAGCAGTTTACAGGAGCTTCCGAACACTGAAGCTTTCTTT	CASSLQELPNTEAFF
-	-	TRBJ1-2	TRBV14	TGTGCCAGCAGCCAGGGGTTTTCGACAGCGACCATTACTAACTATGGCTACACCTTC	CASSQGFSTATITNYGYTF
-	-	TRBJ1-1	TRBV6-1	TGTGCCAGCAGTGGCAGGATGATAGTTGCTGAAGCTTTCTTT	CASSGRMIVAEAFF
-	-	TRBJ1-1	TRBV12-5	TGTGCTAGTGGTTTGGGGAACACTGAAGCTTTCTTT	CASGLGNTEAFF